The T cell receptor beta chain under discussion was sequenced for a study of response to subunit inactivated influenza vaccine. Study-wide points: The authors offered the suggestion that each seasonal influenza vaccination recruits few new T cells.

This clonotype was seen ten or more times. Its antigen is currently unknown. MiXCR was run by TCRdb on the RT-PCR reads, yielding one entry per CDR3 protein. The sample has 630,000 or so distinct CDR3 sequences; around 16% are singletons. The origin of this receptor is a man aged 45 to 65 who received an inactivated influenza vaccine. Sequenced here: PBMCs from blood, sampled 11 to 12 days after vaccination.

CDR3 amino acids: CAISDDRVGTDTQYF. As DNA, the CDR3 is TGTGCCATCAGTGACGACAGGGTCGGCACAGATACGCAGTATTTT. This chain links TRBV10-3 with TRBJ2-3, with TRBD1 identical over 7 bases. The CDR3 is 15 amino acids. Trimming took 3 bases from V and 1 from J; bases not matched to a gene: 4. Germline-derived CDR1 and CDR2 are ENHRY and SYGVKD.